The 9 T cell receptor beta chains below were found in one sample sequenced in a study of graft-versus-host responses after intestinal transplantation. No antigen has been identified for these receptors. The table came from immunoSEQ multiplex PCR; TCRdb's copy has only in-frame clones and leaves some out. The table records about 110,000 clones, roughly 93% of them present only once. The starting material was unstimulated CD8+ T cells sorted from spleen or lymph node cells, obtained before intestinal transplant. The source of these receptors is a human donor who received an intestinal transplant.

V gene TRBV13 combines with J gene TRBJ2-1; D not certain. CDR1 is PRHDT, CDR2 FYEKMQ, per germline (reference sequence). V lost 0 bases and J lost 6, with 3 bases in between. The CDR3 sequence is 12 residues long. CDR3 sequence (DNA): TGTGCCAGCAGCTTAGGAGGCAATGAGCAGTTCTTC. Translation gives CASSLGGNEQFF.

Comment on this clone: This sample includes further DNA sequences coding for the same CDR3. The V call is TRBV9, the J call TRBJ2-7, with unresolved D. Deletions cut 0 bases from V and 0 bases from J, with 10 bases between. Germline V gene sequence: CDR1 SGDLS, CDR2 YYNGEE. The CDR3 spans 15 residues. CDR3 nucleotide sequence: TGTGCCAGCAGCGTAGGGTCGGGTCTCTCCTACGAGCAGTACTTC. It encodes CASSVGSGLSYEQYF.

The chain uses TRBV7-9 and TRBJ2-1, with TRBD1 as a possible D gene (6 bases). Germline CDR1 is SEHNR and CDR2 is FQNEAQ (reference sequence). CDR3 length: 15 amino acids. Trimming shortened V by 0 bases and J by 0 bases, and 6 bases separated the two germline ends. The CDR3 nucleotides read TGTGCCAGCAGCTTAGCACAGGGCTCCTACAATGAGCAGTTCTTC. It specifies CASSLAQGSYNEQFF. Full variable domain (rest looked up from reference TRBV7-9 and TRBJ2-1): DTGVSQNPRHKITKRGQNVTFRCDPISEHNRLYWYRQTLGQGPEFLTYFQNEAQLEKSRLLSDRFSAERPKGSFSTLEIQRTEQGDSAMYLCASSLAQGSYNEQFFGPGTRLTVL.

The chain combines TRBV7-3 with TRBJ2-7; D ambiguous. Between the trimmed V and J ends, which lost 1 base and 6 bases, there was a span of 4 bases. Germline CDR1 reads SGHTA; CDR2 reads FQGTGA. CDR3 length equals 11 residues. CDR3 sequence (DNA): TGTGCCAGCAGCTTAATCGGCGAGCAGTACTTC. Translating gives CASSLIGEQYF.

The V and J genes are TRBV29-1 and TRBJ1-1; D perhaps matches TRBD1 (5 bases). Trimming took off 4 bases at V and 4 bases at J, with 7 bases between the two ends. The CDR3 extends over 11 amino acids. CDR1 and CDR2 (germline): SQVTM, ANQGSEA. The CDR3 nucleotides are TGCAGCGTTGCGGGGCCCACTGAAGCTTTCTTT. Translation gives CSVAGPTEAFF.

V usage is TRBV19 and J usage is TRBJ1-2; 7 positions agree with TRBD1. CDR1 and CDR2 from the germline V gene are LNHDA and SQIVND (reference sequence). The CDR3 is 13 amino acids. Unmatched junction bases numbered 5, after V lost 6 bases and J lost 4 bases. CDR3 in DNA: TGTGCCAGTAGACAGGGGTTTCCCTATGGCTACACCTTC. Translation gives CASRQGFPYGYTF.

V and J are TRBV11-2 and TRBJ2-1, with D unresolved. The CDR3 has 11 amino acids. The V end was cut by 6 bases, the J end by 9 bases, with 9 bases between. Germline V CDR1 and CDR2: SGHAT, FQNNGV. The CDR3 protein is CASRELGEQFF. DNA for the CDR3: TGTGCCAGCAGAGAGTTGGGTGAGCAGTTCTTC.

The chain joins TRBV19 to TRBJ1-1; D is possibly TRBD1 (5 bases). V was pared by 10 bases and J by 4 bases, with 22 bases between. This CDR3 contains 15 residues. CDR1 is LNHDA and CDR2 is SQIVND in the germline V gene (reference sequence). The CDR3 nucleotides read TGTGCCACCTACCAGGGAGGGTCCGAAGGCACTGAAGCTTTCTTT. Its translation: CATYQGGSEGTEAFF. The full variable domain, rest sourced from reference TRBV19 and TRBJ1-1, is DGGITQSPKYLFRKEGQNVTLSCEQNLNHDAMYWYRQDPGQGLRLIYYSQIVNDFQKGDIAEGYSVSREKKESFPLTVTSAQKNPTAFYLCATYQGGSEGTEAFFGQGTRLTVV.

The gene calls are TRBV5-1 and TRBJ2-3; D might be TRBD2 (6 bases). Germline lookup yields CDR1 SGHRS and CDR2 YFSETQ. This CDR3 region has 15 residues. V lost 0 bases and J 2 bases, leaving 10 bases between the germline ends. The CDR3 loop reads CASSLELAATDTQYF. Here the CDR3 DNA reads TGCGCCAGCAGCTTGGAATTAGCGGCCACAGATACGCAGTATTTT.